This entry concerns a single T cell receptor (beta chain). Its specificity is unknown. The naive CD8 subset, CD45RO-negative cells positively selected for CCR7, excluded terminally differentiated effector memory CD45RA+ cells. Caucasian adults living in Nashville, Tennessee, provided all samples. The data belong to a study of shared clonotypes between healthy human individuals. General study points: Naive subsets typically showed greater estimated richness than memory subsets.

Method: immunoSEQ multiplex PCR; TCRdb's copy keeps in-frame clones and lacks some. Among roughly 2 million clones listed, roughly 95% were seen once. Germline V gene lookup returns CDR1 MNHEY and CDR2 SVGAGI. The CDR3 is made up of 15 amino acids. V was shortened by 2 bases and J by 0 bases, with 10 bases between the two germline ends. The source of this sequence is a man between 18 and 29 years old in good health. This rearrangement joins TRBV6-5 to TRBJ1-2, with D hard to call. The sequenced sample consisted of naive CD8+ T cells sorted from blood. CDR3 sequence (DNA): TGTGCCAGCAGTTACGGTTTGGGGTCTAACTATGGCTACACCTTC. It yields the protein CASSYGLGSNYGYTF.